The clone carrying this T cell receptor beta chain has just a few counts. This sample is drawn from a study of response to subunit inactivated influenza vaccine. The CDR3 consists of 14 residues. CDR1 MGHRA and CDR2 YSYEKL come from the germline V gene. V lost 1 base and J 3 bases, leaving 10 bases between the germline ends. TCRdb passed the RT-PCR reads through MiXCR, listing each CDR3 protein once. The table records about 180,000 distinct CDR3 sequences, around a tenth of them present only once. V is TRBV4-1 and J is TRBJ2-7; maybe TRBD1 (6 bases). The receptor was derived from a man in his forties or fifties who received an inactivated influenza vaccine. The sequenced sample was non-naive T cells sorted from PBMCs, obtained on the day of vaccination. This chain's CDR3 is CASSQGQVGYEQYF. CDR3 DNA sequence: TGCGCCAGCAGCCAAGGACAGGTAGGCTACGAGCAGTACTTC.